This T cell receptor beta chain is from a study of T cells after yellow fever vaccination. Study-wide results and limits: Post-booster samples contained most primary-vaccination clones (approximately 97% CD4, approximately 88% CD8). The CD4 compartment and the CD8 compartment contained a small share of clonotypes in common.

Between the trimmed V and J ends, which lost 1 base and 0 bases, there was a span of 11 bases. Germline V gene lookup returns CDR1 DFQATT and CDR2 SNEGSKA (reference sequence). This CDR3 has 15 amino acids. In its sample, this clonotype was seen a few times. Its antigen is currently unknown. The TCR cDNA carried a universal primer site and UMIs from 5'RACE template switching. TCRdb reprocessed the 5' RACE reads via MiXCR and lists one record per CDR3 protein. The profile shows some 600,000 distinct CDR3 sequences, 17% of them singletons. The chain employs TRBV20-1 and TRBJ2-3, with D possibly being TRBD1 or TRBD2 (5 bases each). This receptor was identified in a man between 18 and 29 years old who received the YFV17D yellow fever vaccine. Sequencing was performed on PBMCs, taken 5 to 6 days after the first yellow fever vaccination. The CDR3 DNA reads TGCAGTGCTAGAGTCGGGGCCGCTAGCACAGATACGCAGTATTTT. Translation: CSARVGAASTDTQYF.